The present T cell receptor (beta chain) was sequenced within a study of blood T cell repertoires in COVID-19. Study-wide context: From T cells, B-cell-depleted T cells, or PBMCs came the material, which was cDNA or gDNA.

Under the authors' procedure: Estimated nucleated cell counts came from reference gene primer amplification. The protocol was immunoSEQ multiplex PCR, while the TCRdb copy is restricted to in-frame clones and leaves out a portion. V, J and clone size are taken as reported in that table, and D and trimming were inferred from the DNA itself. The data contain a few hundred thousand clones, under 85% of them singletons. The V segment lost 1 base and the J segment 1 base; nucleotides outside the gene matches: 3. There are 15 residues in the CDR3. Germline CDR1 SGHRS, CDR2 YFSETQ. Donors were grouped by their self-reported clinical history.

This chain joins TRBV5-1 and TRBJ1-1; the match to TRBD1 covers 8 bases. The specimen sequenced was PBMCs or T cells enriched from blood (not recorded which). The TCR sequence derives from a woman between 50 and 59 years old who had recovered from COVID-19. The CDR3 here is CASSLSGTGNTEAFF. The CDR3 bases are TGCGCCAGCAGCTTGAGTGGGACAGGGAACACTGAAGCTTTCTTT.